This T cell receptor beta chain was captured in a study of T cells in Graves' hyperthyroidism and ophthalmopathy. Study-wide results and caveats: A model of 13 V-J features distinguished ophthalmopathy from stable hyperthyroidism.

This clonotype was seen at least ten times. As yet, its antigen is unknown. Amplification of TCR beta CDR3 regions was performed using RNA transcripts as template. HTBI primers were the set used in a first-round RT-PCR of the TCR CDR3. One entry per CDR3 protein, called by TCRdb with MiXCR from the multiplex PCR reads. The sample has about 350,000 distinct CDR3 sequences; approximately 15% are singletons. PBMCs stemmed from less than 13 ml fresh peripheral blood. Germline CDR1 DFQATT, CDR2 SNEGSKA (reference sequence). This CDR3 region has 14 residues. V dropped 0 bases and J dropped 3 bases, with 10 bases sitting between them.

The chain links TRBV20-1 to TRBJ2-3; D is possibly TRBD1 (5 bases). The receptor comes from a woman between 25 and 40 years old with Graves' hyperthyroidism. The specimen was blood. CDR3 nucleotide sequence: TGCAGTGCTAGAGATCCTCAGGGAACAGATACGCAGTATTTT. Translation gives CSARDPQGTDTQYF.